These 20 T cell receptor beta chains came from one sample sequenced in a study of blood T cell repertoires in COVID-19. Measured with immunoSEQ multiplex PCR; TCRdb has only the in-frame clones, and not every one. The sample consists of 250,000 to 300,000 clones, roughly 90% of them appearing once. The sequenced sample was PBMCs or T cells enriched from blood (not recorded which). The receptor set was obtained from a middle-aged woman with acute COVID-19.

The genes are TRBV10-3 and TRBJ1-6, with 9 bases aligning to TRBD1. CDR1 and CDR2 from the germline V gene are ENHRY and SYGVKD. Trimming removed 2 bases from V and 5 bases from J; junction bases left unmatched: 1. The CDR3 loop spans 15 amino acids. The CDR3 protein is CAISEDRGNNSPLHF. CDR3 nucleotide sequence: TGTGCCATCAGTGAGGACAGGGGGAATAATTCACCCCTCCACTTT.

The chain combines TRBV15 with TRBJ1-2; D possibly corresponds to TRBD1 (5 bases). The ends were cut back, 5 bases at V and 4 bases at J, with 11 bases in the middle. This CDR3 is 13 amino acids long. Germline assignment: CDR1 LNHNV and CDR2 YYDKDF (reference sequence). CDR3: CATSDLGGYGYTF. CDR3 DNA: TGTGCCACCAGCGATTTGGGGGGCTATGGCTACACCTTC.

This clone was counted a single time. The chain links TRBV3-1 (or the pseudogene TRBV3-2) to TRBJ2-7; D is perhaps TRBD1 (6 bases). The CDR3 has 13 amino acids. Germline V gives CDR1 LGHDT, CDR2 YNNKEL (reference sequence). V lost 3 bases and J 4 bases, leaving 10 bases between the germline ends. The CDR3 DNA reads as TGTGCCAGCAGCCAGCTACAGGGATACGAGCAGTACTTC. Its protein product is CASSQLQGYEQYF.

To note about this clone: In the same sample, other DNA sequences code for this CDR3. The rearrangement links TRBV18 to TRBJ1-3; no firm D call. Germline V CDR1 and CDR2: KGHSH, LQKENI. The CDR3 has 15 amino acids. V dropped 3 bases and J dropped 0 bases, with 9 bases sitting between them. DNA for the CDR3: TGTGCCAGCTCACCGAGAGAGAGCTCTGGAAACACCATATATTTT. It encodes CASSPRESSGNTIYF.

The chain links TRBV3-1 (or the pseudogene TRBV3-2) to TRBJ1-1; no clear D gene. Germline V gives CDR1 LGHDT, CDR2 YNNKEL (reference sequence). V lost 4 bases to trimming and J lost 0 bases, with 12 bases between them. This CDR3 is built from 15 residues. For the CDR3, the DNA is TGTGCCAGCAGCCCCCATCGGGGAATGAACACTGAAGCTTTCTTT. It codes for CASSPHRGMNTEAFF.

The CDR3 DNA is TGTGCCACCAGTGATTTGCCACCGGGACAGGAGAGGAACACTGAAGCTTTCTTT. Residues: CATSDLPPGQERNTEAFF. This sequence joins TRBV24-1 and TRBJ1-1, with 8 bases that match TRBD1. The CDR3 sequence is 18 residues long. CDR1 is KGHDR, CDR2 SFDVKD, per germline. The junction had 9 bases not matched to a gene; V was cut back by 0 bases and J by 1 base.

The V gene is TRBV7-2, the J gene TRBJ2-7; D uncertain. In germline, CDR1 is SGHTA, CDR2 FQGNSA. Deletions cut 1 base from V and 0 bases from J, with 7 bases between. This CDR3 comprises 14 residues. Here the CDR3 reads CASSLGLSSYEQYF. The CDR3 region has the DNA TGTGCCAGCAGCTTAGGACTTAGCTCCTACGAGCAGTACTTC.

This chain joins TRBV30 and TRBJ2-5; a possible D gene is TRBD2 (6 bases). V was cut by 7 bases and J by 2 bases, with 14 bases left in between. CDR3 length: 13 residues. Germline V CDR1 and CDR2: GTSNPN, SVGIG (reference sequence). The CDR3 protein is CAFSREAQETQYF. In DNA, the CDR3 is TGTGCCTTTTCCAGGGAGGCTCAAGAGACCCAGTACTTC. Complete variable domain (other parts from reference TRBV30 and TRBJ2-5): SQTIHQWPATLVQPVGSPLSLECTVEGTSNPNLYWYRQAAGRGLQLLFYSVGIGQISSEVPQNLSASRPQDRQFILSSKKLLLSDSGFYLCAFSREAQETQYFGPGTRLLVL.

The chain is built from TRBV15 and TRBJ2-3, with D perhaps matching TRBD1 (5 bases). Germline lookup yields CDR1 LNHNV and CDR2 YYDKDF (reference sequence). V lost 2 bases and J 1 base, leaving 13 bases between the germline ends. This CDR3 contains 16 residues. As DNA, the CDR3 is TGTGCCACCAGCAGACTTCAGGGTTACGGCACAGATACGCAGTATTTT. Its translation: CATSRLQGYGTDTQYF. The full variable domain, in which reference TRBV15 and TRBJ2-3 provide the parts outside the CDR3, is DAMVIQNPRYQVTQFGKPVTLSCSQTLNHNVMYWYQQKSSQAPKLLFHYYDKDFNNEADTPDNFQSRRPNTSFCFLDIRSPGLGDTAMYLCATSRLQGYGTDTQYFGPGTRLTVL.

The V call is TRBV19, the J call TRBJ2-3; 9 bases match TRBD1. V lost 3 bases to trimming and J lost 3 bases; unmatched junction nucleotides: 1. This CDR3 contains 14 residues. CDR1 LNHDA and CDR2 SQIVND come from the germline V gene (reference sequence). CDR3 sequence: CASSIGQGTDTQYF. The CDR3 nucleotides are TGTGCCAGTAGTATTGGACAGGGGACAGATACGCAGTATTTT.

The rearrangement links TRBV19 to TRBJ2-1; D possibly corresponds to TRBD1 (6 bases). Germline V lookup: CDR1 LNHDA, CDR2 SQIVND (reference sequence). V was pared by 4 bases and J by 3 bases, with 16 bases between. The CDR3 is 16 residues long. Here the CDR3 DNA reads TGTGCCAGTAGTACACGGACAGCCTGGAACTACAATGAGCAGTTCTTC. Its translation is CASSTRTAWNYNEQFF.

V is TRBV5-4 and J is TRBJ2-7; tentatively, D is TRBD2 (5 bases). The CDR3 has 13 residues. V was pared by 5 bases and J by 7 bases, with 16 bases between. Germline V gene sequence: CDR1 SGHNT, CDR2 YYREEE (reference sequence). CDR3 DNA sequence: TGTGCCAGCAGTGGACCGGCCGGGGAGGAGCAGTACTTC. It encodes CASSGPAGEEQYF.

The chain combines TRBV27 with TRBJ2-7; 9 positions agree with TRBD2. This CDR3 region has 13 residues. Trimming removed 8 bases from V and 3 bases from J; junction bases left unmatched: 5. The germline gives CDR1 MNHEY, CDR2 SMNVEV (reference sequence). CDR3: CASSLREGYEQYF. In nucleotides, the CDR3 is TGTGCCAGCTCTTTGCGGGAGGGCTACGAGCAGTACTTC.

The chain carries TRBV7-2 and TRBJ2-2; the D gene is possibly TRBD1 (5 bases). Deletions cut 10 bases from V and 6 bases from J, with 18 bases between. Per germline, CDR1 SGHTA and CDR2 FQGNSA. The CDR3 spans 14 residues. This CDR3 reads CATQGGPSAGELFF. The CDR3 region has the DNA TGTGCCACCCAGGGCGGTCCAAGCGCCGGGGAGCTGTTTTTT.

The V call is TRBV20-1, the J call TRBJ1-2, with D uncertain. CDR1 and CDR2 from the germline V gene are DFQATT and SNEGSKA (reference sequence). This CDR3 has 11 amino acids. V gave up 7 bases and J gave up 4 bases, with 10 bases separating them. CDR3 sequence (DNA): TGCAGTGTTTCTGGGCGCTATGGCTACACCTTC. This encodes CSVSGRYGYTF.

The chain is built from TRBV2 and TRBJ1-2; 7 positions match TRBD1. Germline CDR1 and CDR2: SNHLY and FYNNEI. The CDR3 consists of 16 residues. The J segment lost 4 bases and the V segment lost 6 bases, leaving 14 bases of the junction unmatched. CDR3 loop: CASRARTGETGYGYTF. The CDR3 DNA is TGTGCCAGCAGAGCCCGAACAGGGGAAACCGGCTATGGCTACACCTTC.

The CDR3 loop reads CATSDSTGGLETQYF. CDR3 sequence (DNA): TGTGCCACCAGTGATTCGACAGGGGGACTCGAGACCCAGTACTTC. V and J are TRBV24-1 and TRBJ2-5, with 9 bases lining up with TRBD1. Trimming took 2 bases from V and 5 from J; bases not matched to a gene: 5. The germline V gene encodes CDR1 KGHDR and CDR2 SFDVKD. The CDR3 runs 15 residues.

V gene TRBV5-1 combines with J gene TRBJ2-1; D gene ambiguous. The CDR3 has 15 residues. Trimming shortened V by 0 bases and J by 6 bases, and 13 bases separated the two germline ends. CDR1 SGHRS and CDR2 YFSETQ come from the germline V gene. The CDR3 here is CASSLDPPSVNEQFF. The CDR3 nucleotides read TGCGCCAGCAGCTTGGACCCCCCGTCGGTCAATGAGCAGTTCTTC.

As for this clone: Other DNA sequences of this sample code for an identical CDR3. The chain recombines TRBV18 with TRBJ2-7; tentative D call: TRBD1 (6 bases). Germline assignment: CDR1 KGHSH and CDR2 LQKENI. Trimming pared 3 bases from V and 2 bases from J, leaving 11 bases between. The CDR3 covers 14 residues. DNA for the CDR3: TGTGCCAGCTCACCTCAGGGGTTCGCCTACGAGCAGTACTTC. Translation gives CASSPQGFAYEQYF.

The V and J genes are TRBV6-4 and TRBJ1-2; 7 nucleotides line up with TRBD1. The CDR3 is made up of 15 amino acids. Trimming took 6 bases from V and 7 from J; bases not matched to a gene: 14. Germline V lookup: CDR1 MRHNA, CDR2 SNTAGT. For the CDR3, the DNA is TGTGCCAGCAGAGCCGAGACAGGGATCGCTGGTGGCTACACCTTC. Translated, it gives CASRAETGIAGGYTF.